This T cell receptor beta chain is drawn from a study of blood T cell repertoires in COVID-19. Study in general: COVID-19 samples from acute and convalescent phases originated in the United States, Italy and Spain.

CDR3 size: 15 residues. Trimming pared 5 bases from V and 2 bases from J, leaving 13 bases between. The germline V gene encodes CDR1 LNHDA and CDR2 SQIVND (reference sequence). In the original workflow: Nucleated cell number was recorded as an estimate derived from reference gene primer amplification. TCRdb's table, derived via immunoSEQ multiplex PCR, lists solely in-frame clones and lacks some. For V, J and clone size, that table is used; D and trimming come from the DNA. The top ten hold 2% to 2.5% of the sample, which has more than 250,000 clones, 75% to 90% seen once. The TCR originated in a woman aged 30 to 39 who had recovered from COVID-19. The sequenced sample was peripheral blood. The V and J genes are TRBV19 and TRBJ1-5; TRBD1 is a possible D gene (5 bases). DNA for the CDR3: TGTGCCAGTAGTTGGGGCCTCAGGGGCAATCAGCCCCAGCATTTT. Translation: CASSWGLRGNQPQHF.